A single sample gave rise to the 29 T cell receptor beta chains below, sequenced in a study of shared clonotypes between healthy human individuals. Only in-frame clones appear in the TCRdb table, and some are missing; sequencing was by immunoSEQ multiplex PCR. The repertoire includes some 320,000 clones, roughly 87% of them detected once, and around 15% sits in the top ten. The source material was memory CD8+ T cells sorted from blood. Subset in this sample: CD45RO+ cells pooled with CCR7-negative TemRA cells. These receptors were collected from a young man in good health.

V gene TRBV29-1 combines with J gene TRBJ1-3, with a tentative D call TRBD1 (5 bases). Trimming stripped 3 bases from V and 0 bases from J, with 18 bases between. This CDR3 region has 17 residues. Germline V gene sequence: CDR1 SQVTM, CDR2 ANQGSEA. For the CDR3, the DNA is TGCAGCGTTGACGGTGGGGGACTCGAAGCCTCTGGAAACACCATATATTTT. Its protein product is CSVDGGGLEASGNTIYF.

The chain carries TRBV6-1 and TRBJ2-7; 11 positions agree with TRBD2. This CDR3 contains 15 residues. V lost 2 bases and J lost 0; bases outside the gene matches: 0. The germline V gene encodes CDR1 MNHNS and CDR2 SASEGT. CDR3 coding DNA: TGTGCCAGCAGTGAAACTAGCGGGAGCTCCTACGAGCAGTACTTC. Its protein product is CASSETSGSSYEQYF.

Only one count was recorded for this clone. The chain links TRBV4-1 to TRBJ1-2, with D hard to call. The CDR3 has 13 amino acids. V shed 0 bases and J shed 3 bases, with 5 bases lying between them. Germline CDR1 MGHRA, CDR2 YSYEKL. The DNA for the CDR3 is TGCGCCAGCAGCCAAGAACCCCACTATGGCTACACCTTC. Translation gives CASSQEPHYGYTF.

This chain links TRBV6-1 with TRBJ2-7, with D perhaps TRBD2 (6 bases). V lost 2 bases and J lost 2, with 13 bases in between. This CDR3 contains 15 residues. The germline gives CDR1 MNHNS, CDR2 SASEGT. In nucleotides, the CDR3 is TGTGCCAGCAGTGAAAGGGGCGGGACCGCCTACGAGCAGTACTTC. This translates into CASSERGGTAYEQYF.

Only one count was recorded for this clone. V is TRBV6-9 and J is TRBJ2-1, with 8 bases lining up with TRBD1. This CDR3 is built from 21 residues. CDR1 and CDR2 (germline): MNHGY, SVAAGI. V lost 5 bases to trimming and J lost 2 bases; unmatched junction nucleotides: 23. The CDR3 spells CASSAHPRQGNLCRTYNEQFF. The CDR3 DNA is TGTGCCAGCAGTGCGCATCCTAGACAGGGGAATCTGTGTAGAACCTACAATGAGCAGTTCTTC.

The CDR3 DNA reads as TGTGCCAGCAGTGTCTATAACACTGAAGCTTTCTTT. Encoded protein: CASSVYNTEAFF. The rearrangement joins TRBV6-1 to TRBJ1-1, with no clear D. This CDR3 is built from 12 residues. Trimming took off 4 bases at V and 2 bases at J, with 5 bases between the two ends. Germline CDR1 and CDR2: MNHNS and SASEGT.

The genes are TRBV9 and TRBJ2-7; 8 bases agree with TRBD2. The junction had 12 bases not matched to a gene; V was cut back by 2 bases and J by 2 bases. This CDR3 region has 17 residues. CDR1 and CDR2 from the germline V gene are SGDLS and YYNGEE. The CDR3 nucleotides are TGTGCCAGCAGCGTTGGGTCCGGGACTAGGAATACCTACGAGCAGTACTTC. This sequence encodes CASSVGSGTRNTYEQYF.

The J gene is TRBJ2-1, the V gene TRBV2; D is ambiguous. CDR1 and CDR2 (germline): SNHLY, FYNNEI. Trimming stripped 10 bases from V and 0 bases from J, with 13 bases between. The CDR3 runs 14 residues. CDR3 residues: CAILKSSSYNEQFF. The CDR3 DNA reads as TGTGCCATCCTTAAGAGTAGCTCCTACAATGAGCAGTTCTTC.

The chain recombines TRBV7-8 with TRBJ1-5; no clear D. CDR3 length equals 17 residues. Trimming left V 4 bases short and J 3 bases short, with 19 bases between. CDR1 and CDR2 from the germline V gene are SGHVS and FQNEAQ. The CDR3 here is CASSSQSYTTANQPQHF. CDR3 coding DNA: TGTGCCAGCAGCTCCCAATCATATACCACTGCCAATCAGCCCCAGCATTTT.

This clone was found a few times. The J gene is TRBJ2-4, the V gene TRBV27; unclear D gene. CDR1 is MNHEY and CDR2 is SMNVEV in the germline V gene (reference sequence). This CDR3 region has 13 residues. V lost 5 bases to trimming and J lost 1 base, with 6 bases between them. CDR3 DNA: TGTGCCAGCAGTGAAACGGCCAAAAACATTCAGTACTTC. Its translation is CASSETAKNIQYF.

The chain is built from TRBV4-3 and TRBJ2-1; 9 nucleotides match TRBD2. The CDR3 sequence is 17 residues long. J lost 3 bases, V lost 0 bases, and 6 bases had no gene match. Germline V CDR1 and CDR2: LGHNA, YSLEER. The CDR3 protein is CASSQDSGRWFYNEQFF. The CDR3 DNA is TGCGCCAGCAGCCAAGACAGCGGGAGGTGGTTCTACAATGAGCAGTTCTTC.

The rearrangement uses TRBV6-6 and TRBJ2-2, with 11 bases fitting TRBD1. V dropped 6 bases and J dropped 5; count of bases not matched to a gene: 5. The CDR3 runs to 15 residues. Per the germline V gene, CDR1 is MNHNY and CDR2 is SVGAGI (reference sequence). The CDR3 sequence is CASSPGTGGTGELFF. Written as DNA, the CDR3 is TGTGCCAGCAGCCCCGGGACAGGGGGGACCGGGGAGCTGTTTTTT.

This clone has a single count. This chain uses TRBV6-4 with TRBJ1-1; D unclear. The V gene's germline CDR1 is MRHNA and CDR2 SNTAGT. Trimming cost V 3 bases and J 0 bases, with 5 bases left between them. CDR3 length equals 13 residues. CDR3 region: CASSEGLNTEAFF. CDR3 in DNA: TGTGCCAGCAGTGAAGGGTTGAACACTGAAGCTTTCTTT.

The V call is TRBV7-4, the J call TRBJ1-2, with 8 bases matching TRBD1. This CDR3 comprises 17 residues. Per the germline V gene, CDR1 is SGHVT and CDR2 is SQSDAQ. J gave up 4 bases and V 0 bases, and 10 bases lay outside the gene matches. CDR3 DNA sequence: TGTGCCAGCAGCTTAGCTCAGGGGGCGGCCTATCCCTATGGCTACACCTTC. Translating gives CASSLAQGAAYPYGYTF.

The CDR3 sequence: CASSVAGSGVQETQYF. In DNA, the CDR3 is TGTGCCAGCAGCGTAGCAGGTAGCGGGGTACAAGAGACCCAGTACTTC. This chain joins TRBV9 and TRBJ2-5; 8 nucleotides line up with TRBD2. Looked up from germline, CDR1 is SGDLS and CDR2 is YYNGEE. V shed 0 bases and J 2 bases; nucleotides not matched to a gene: 6. The CDR3 runs to 16 residues.

The chain recombines TRBV6-6 with TRBJ2-7, with D possibly matching TRBD1 (6 bases). The germline V and J ends were trimmed by 6 bases and 1 base, with 16 bases remaining between them. CDR1 and CDR2 (germline): MNHNY, SVGAGI (reference sequence). This CDR3 has 15 amino acids. Written as DNA, the CDR3 is TGTGCCAGCAGCCAAGGACAGCTTGAGTCCTACGAGCAGTACTTC. Translation: CASSQGQLESYEQYF.

The chain employs TRBV27 and TRBJ2-1, with D perhaps matching TRBD2 (5 bases). V lost 5 bases and J lost 0, with 11 bases in between. Germline V gene data show CDR1 as MNHEY and CDR2 as SMNVEV (reference sequence). This CDR3 contains 15 residues. The CDR3 here is CASSAWESSYNEQFF. CDR3 nucleotides: TGTGCCAGCAGTGCGTGGGAGAGCTCCTACAATGAGCAGTTCTTC.

This clone appeared once. The J gene is TRBJ2-1, the V gene TRBV7-9; 11 bases line up with TRBD2. CDR1 and CDR2 (germline): SEHNR, FQNEAQ (reference sequence). CDR3 length: 14 residues. The trim removed 4 bases at V and 6 bases at J, leaving 2 bases unmatched. The CDR3 reads CASSSTSGANEQFF. The CDR3 bases are TGTGCCAGCAGCTCGACTAGCGGGGCCAATGAGCAGTTCTTC.

The CDR3 protein is CASSQEGLGQGARTNEKLFF. DNA of the CDR3: TGCGCCAGCAGCCAAGAGGGGCTCGGACAGGGGGCGAGAACTAATGAAAAACTGTTTTTT. This chain links TRBV4-1 with TRBJ1-4, with 11 bases that match TRBD1. Germline V CDR1 and CDR2: MGHRA, YSYEKL. Trimming cost V 0 bases and J 1 base; bases outside gene matches: 10. This CDR3 has 20 residues.

This chain joins TRBV9 and TRBJ1-2, with unresolved D. The V and J ends lost 0 bases and 1 base respectively, with 10 bases between them. The CDR3 is 15 amino acids. Germline CDR1 is SGDLS and CDR2 is YYNGEE. In DNA, the CDR3 is TGTGCCAGCAGCGTAGGCTCGGGCGGTAACTATGGCTACACCTTC. As protein: CASSVGSGGNYGYTF.

The J gene is TRBJ2-5, the V gene TRBV5-6, with 7 bases identical to TRBD1. Germline lookup yields CDR1 SGHDT and CDR2 YYEEEE. The J segment lost 4 bases and the V segment lost 2 bases, leaving 11 bases of the junction unmatched. This CDR3 comprises 16 residues. CDR3 DNA: TGTGCCAGCAGCTTCAACCTAGACAGGGAAATAGAGACCCAGTACTTC. Amino acids: CASSFNLDREIETQYF.

The chain recombines TRBV7-2 with TRBJ2-7; 9 bases map to TRBD2. The CDR3 has 14 amino acids. V lost 5 bases and J lost 7; bases outside the gene matches: 9. Germline V gives CDR1 SGHTA, CDR2 FQGNSA. The CDR3 DNA sequence: TGTGCCAGCAGCCTGCGGGAGGGCCTAAGGGAGCAGTACTTC. Translated: CASSLREGLREQYF.

This rearrangement joins TRBV29-1 to TRBJ2-1; D is undetermined. Germline assignment: CDR1 SQVTM and CDR2 ANQGSEA. This CDR3 has 11 amino acids. The V end lost 3 bases, the J end lost 10 bases, and 10 bases lay between the germline ends. The CDR3 reads CSVERTAEQFF. DNA of the CDR3: TGCAGCGTTGAGAGGACGGCGGAGCAGTTCTTC.

The chain has TRBV10-3 and TRBJ2-7, with no clear D. Germline V gives CDR1 ENHRY, CDR2 SYGVKD. V lost 10 bases, J lost 6 bases, and 7 bases lay in between. The CDR3 contains 9 residues. The CDR3 nucleotides are TGTGCCACGCGTCCCGAGCAGTACTTC. As protein: CATRPEQYF.

About this clone itself: The same CDR3 can be traced to other DNA sequences in this sample. V and J are TRBV6-1 and TRBJ1-5; D remains ambiguous. Germline-derived CDR1 and CDR2 are MNHNS and SASEGT. CDR3 length: 12 residues. Trimming pared 3 bases from V and 2 bases from J, leaving 2 bases between. CDR3 residues: CASSDGNQPQHF. CDR3 nucleotides: TGTGCCAGCAGTGACGGCAATCAGCCCCAGCATTTT.

The CDR3 DNA follows: TGTGCCAGCAGCTCAACCGGGACAGGGATGAACACTGAAGCTTTCTTT. Translating it yields CASSSTGTGMNTEAFF. V usage is TRBV7-9 and J usage is TRBJ1-1; TRBD1 agrees at 9 bases. This CDR3 is built from 16 residues. Per germline, CDR1 SEHNR and CDR2 FQNEAQ (reference sequence). J was trimmed by 0 bases and V by 4 bases; bases with no gene match: 6. The full variable domain, with the rest looked up from reference TRBV7-9 and TRBJ1-1, is DTGVSQNPRHKITKRGQNVTFRCDPISEHNRLYWYRQTLGQGPEFLTYFQNEAQLEKSRLLSDRFSAERPKGSFSTLEIQRTEQGDSAMYLCASSSTGTGMNTEAFFGQGTRLTVV.

The V call is TRBV9, the J call TRBJ1-1; perhaps TRBD1 as D (5 bases). Germline assignment: CDR1 SGDLS and CDR2 YYNGEE. V was cut by 4 bases and J by 0 bases, with 13 bases left in between. The CDR3 contains 15 residues. CDR3 nucleotides: TGTGCCAGCAGCCCCGAGACAGTGTTGAACACTGAAGCTTTCTTT. Protein product: CASSPETVLNTEAFF. The full variable domain, its missing parts supplied by reference TRBV9 and TRBJ1-1, is DSGVTQTPKHLITATGQRVTLRCSPRSGDLSVYWYQQSLDQGLQFLIQYYNGEERAKGNILERFSAQQFPDLHSELNLSSLELGDSALYFCASSPETVLNTEAFFGQGTRLTVV.

The CDR3 sequence: CASSIIRGHRVYEQYF. The CDR3 coding sequence is TGCGCCAGCTCGATAATCAGGGGACACCGGGTCTACGAGCAGTACTTC. The gene calls are TRBV5-1 and TRBJ2-7; TRBD1 is a possible D gene (6 bases). CDR1 SGHRS and CDR2 YFSETQ come from the germline V gene. The length of the CDR3 is 16 residues. The V end lost 7 bases, the J end lost 3 bases, and 23 bases lay between the germline ends.

The V and J genes are TRBV7-9 and TRBJ2-7, with 7 bases identical to TRBD2. Germline V gene lookup returns CDR1 SEHNR and CDR2 FQNEAQ (reference sequence). The CDR3 loop spans 15 amino acids. With 1 base clipped from V and 0 bases from J, the junction kept 3 bases outside the gene matches. As DNA, the CDR3 is TGTGCCAGCAGCTTAGGATGGGGGGGCTCCTACGAGCAGTACTTC. Translation: CASSLGWGGSYEQYF.